The 31 T cell receptor beta chains reported below all come from one sample, sequenced in a study of human T cells and chemical hapten exposure. MiXCR, applied by TCRdb to the RACE reads, yields one record per CDR3 protein. The table includes 95,000 to 150,000 distinct CDR3 sequences, approximately 11% detected once. Time point of the sample: patch test 3, about 24 weeks after DPC sensitization. Indicated treatment: therapeutic diphenylcyclopropenone sensitization with weekly scalp DPC. Material: whole blood, obtained in connection with sensitization to the hapten diphenylcyclopropenone (DPC). All receptors come from a woman aged 45-59 years with alopecia areata. Some clones in this sample may be carry-over from other donors' samples.

The chain combines TRBV12-3 or TRBV12-4 with TRBJ2-3, with a tentative D call TRBD2 (5 bases). The CDR3 spans 14 residues. V lost 6 bases and J 2 bases, leaving 12 bases between the germline ends. The CDR3 reads CASSQGRDTDTQYF. CDR3 nucleotide sequence: TGTGCCAGCAGCCAAGGACGGGACACAGATACGCAGTATTTT.

This clonotype was counted a few times. The chain carries TRBV29-1 and TRBJ1-1; D gene uncertain. Germline-derived CDR1 and CDR2 are SQVTM and ANQGSEA. V was clipped by 7 bases and J by 1 base, with 4 bases between them. The CDR3 covers 10 residues. CDR3 residues: CSDGNTEAFF. The CDR3, as DNA: TGCAGCGACGGGAACACTGAAGCTTTCTTT.

This clonotype has more than one count but fewer than ten. CDR3 nucleotides: TGCAGTGCTCCCACCGAAGCTTTCTTT. Its protein is CSAPTEAFF. The rearrangement links TRBV20-1 to TRBJ1-1; D uncertain. Deletions cut 5 bases from V and 8 bases from J, with 6 bases between. The germline CDR1 and CDR2 sequences are DFQATT and SNEGSKA (reference sequence). The CDR3 consists of 9 residues.

This chain connects TRBV6-5 to TRBJ2-5, with 11 positions matching TRBD2. In germline, CDR1 is MNHEY, CDR2 SVGAGI. V trimming: 5 bases; J trimming: 4 bases; junction bases outside the gene matches: 9. This CDR3 comprises 16 residues. CDR3 sequence reads: CASSQRVAGGLETQYF. CDR3 DNA sequence: TGTGCCAGCAGTCAACGCGTAGCGGGAGGGCTAGAGACCCAGTACTTC.

This clonotype was detected ten times or more. This chain connects TRBV15 to TRBJ2-3; D assignment may be TRBD1 or TRBD2 (5 bases each). Trimming removed 3 bases from V and 4 bases from J, with 5 bases in between. CDR3 size: 12 residues. The germline gives CDR1 LNHNV, CDR2 YYDKDF (reference sequence). This CDR3 reads CATSRGADTQYF. In nucleotides, the CDR3 is TGTGCCACCAGCAGGGGGGCAGATACGCAGTATTTT.

J is TRBJ1-6 and V is TRBV20-1; 7 nucleotides line up with TRBD1. V lost 4 bases, J lost 2 bases, and 5 bases stayed unmatched. This CDR3 contains 15 residues. Germline CDR1 and CDR2: DFQATT and SNEGSKA (reference sequence). The CDR3 spells CSAIPGTAYNSPLHF. The CDR3 bases are TGCAGTGCTATCCCCGGGACAGCCTATAATTCACCCCTCCACTTT.

Ten or more counts support this clonotype. This chain connects TRBV4-2 to TRBJ2-3, with D unresolved. Trimming cost V 3 bases and J 4 bases, with 5 bases left between them. CDR3 length equals 12 residues. The germline V gene has CDR1 LGHNA and CDR2 YNFKEQ. For the CDR3, the DNA is TGTGCCAGCAGCCATGGGGCAGATACGCAGTATTTT. Protein product: CASSHGADTQYF.

This clonotype was found a few times. The chain carries TRBV29-1 and TRBJ1-1; maybe TRBD1 (5 bases). This CDR3 contains 13 residues. Germline V gene sequence: CDR1 SQVTM, CDR2 ANQGSEA. The ends were cut back, 3 bases at V and 4 bases at J, with 12 bases in the middle. CDR3 protein: CSVDGGHGTEAFF. The CDR3 bases are TGCAGCGTTGACGGGGGTCATGGCACTGAAGCTTTCTTT.

This clonotype came up a few times. The gene calls are TRBV29-1 and TRBJ2-1; 8 bases are shared with TRBD1. Germline CDR1 reads SQVTM; CDR2 reads ANQGSEA. With V trimmed by 6 bases and J by 7 bases, 8 bases remained unmatched. The CDR3 length is 13 residues. The CDR3 DNA reads as TGCAGCGTAGATCGTGACAGGGGAAATGAGCAGTTCTTC. Protein: CSVDRDRGNEQFF.

V is TRBV16 and J is TRBJ1-5; TRBD1 might be the D (6 bases). Trimming pared 2 bases from V and 1 base from J, leaving 9 bases between. The CDR3 has 15 residues. The germline CDR1 and CDR2 sequences are KGHSY and FQNENV. CDR3 sequence reads: CASSQTGHSNQPQHF. CDR3 nucleotide sequence: TGTGCCAGCAGCCAAACGGGACACAGCAATCAGCCCCAGCATTTT.

The chain has TRBV6-6 and TRBJ2-6; perhaps TRBD1 as D (6 bases). The CDR3 length is 17 residues. Trimming removed 7 bases at V and 1 base at J, with 17 bases between. Germline V gene data show CDR1 as MNHNY and CDR2 as SVGAGI (reference sequence). The CDR3: CASIMTGPPSGANVLTF. CDR3 DNA: TGTGCCAGCATTATGACAGGACCTCCTTCTGGGGCCAACGTCCTGACTTTC.

This clonotype was counted only a few times. The V call is TRBV6-2 or TRBV6-3, the J call TRBJ2-5, with 9 bases that match TRBD2. This CDR3 region has 18 residues. Germline assignment: CDR1 MNHEY and CDR2 SVGEGT. V was pared by 4 bases and J by 7 bases, with 19 bases of the junction left unmatched. For the CDR3, the DNA is TGTGCCAGCAGTTTTTTCGGGGCAAACGCGATAGCGGGAGTGACCCAGTACTTC. This sequence encodes CASSFFGANAIAGVTQYF.

The chain employs TRBV5-6 and TRBJ1-5; tentative D call: TRBD1 (5 bases). V was clipped by 0 bases and J by 6 bases, with 13 bases between them. Germline V gene data show CDR1 as SGHDT and CDR2 as YYEEEE. The CDR3 sequence is 15 residues long. CDR3 nucleotides: TGTGCCAGCAGCTTGGGGGCCGGGGGTGTTCAGCCCCAGCATTTT. Translated, it gives CASSLGAGGVQPQHF.

This clonotype was observed a few times. V usage is TRBV2 and J usage is TRBJ1-5; 7 nucleotides align to TRBD1. J was trimmed by 3 bases and V by 3 bases; bases with no gene match: 2. The CDR3 spans 14 residues. CDR1 is SNHLY, CDR2 FYNNEI, per germline. CDR3 bases: TGTGCCAGCAGTGAGGGACAGATCAATCAGCCCCAGCATTTT. It is translated as CASSEGQINQPQHF.

There are a few counts of this clonotype. The chain has TRBV12-3 or TRBV12-4 and TRBJ2-7; either TRBD1 or TRBD2 may fit D (5 bases each). The CDR3 is 14 residues long. V was pared by 4 bases and J by 3 bases, with 13 bases between. Here the CDR3 DNA reads TGTGCCAGCAGTTCCCTTAGAGGGGTCTACGAGCAGTACTTC. It codes for CASSSLRGVYEQYF.

This clonotype was picked up a small number of times. CDR3 coding DNA: TGTGCCAGCAGTACCCGCCTGGGTACGCAGTATTTT. This codes for CASSTRLGTQYF. This rearrangement joins TRBV6-6 to TRBJ2-3; D remains unclear. The CDR3 loop spans 12 amino acids. V shed 5 bases and J shed 8 bases, with 11 bases lying between them. The germline V gene encodes CDR1 MNHNY and CDR2 SVGAGI (reference sequence).

The chain recombines TRBV9 with TRBJ2-3, with D possibly called TRBD1 or TRBD2 (5 bases each). Trimming stripped 4 bases from V and 4 bases from J, with 22 bases between. Germline V gives CDR1 SGDLS, CDR2 YYNGEE. The CDR3 consists of 17 residues. The CDR3 loop reads CASSTAASGEGPDTQYF. The CDR3 nucleotides read TGTGCCAGCAGCACCGCTGCCAGCGGAGAGGGGCCAGATACGCAGTATTTT.

This clonotype was recorded many times. The chain carries TRBV5-6 and TRBJ2-7; TRBD1 matches at 7 bases. Unmatched junction bases numbered 6, after V lost 4 bases and J lost 2 bases. Germline-derived CDR1 and CDR2 are SGHDT and YYEEEE. This CDR3 has 14 residues. The CDR3, as DNA: TGTGCCAGCAGCACCCGACAGGGCCCCTACGAGCAGTACTTC. As protein: CASSTRQGPYEQYF. The full variable domain, its missing parts supplied by reference TRBV5-6 and TRBJ2-7, is DAGVTQSPTHLIKTRGQQVTLRCSPKSGHDTVSWYQQALGQGPQFIFQYYEEEERQRGNFPDRFSGHQFPNYSSELNVNALLLGDSALYLCASSTRQGPYEQYFGPGTRLTVT.

Concerning this clonotype itself: No conserved phenylalanine or tryptophan ends this CDR3, so it is likely a read error. The limits of the CDR3 on the DNA are not certain, so only TCRdb's listed CDR3 is given. The chain has TRBV20-1 and TRBJ2-7. Counting both end residues, the CDR3 totals 9 amino acids. The germline gives CDR1 DFQATT, CDR2 SNEGSKA (reference sequence). The CDR3 region is CSARDPGII.

The rearrangement uses TRBV3-1 and TRBJ1-6; weak D call: TRBD1 (6 bases). The germline V and J ends were trimmed by 0 bases and 10 bases, with 13 bases remaining between them. The CDR3 length is 15 residues. CDR1 is LGHDT and CDR2 is YNNKEL in the germline V gene (reference sequence). For the CDR3, the DNA is TGTGCCAGCAGCCAAGACTCGACAGGAAGATCACCCCTCCACTTT. It specifies CASSQDSTGRSPLHF.

This clonotype appeared many times. The chain has TRBV6-5 and TRBJ2-3; D not resolved. Trimming shortened V by 0 bases and J by 6 bases, and 13 bases separated the two germline ends. From germline, CDR1 is MNHEY and CDR2 SVGAGI. The CDR3 loop spans 15 amino acids. The DNA for the CDR3 is TGTGCCAGCAGTTACTCGACGGTTTGGCGGGATACGCAGTATTTT. It translates to CASSYSTVWRDTQYF.

This clonotype was observed a handful of times. V and J are TRBV20-1 and TRBJ2-3; D ambiguous. Germline-derived CDR1 and CDR2 are DFQATT and SNEGSKA (reference sequence). The length of the CDR3 is 12 residues. V was pared by 6 bases and J by 3 bases, with 10 bases between. CDR3 amino acids: CSAPNPTDTQYF. The CDR3, as DNA: TGCAGTGCCCCGAACCCAACAGATACGCAGTATTTT.

The chain couples TRBV28 to TRBJ2-4; perhaps TRBD1 as D (5 bases). Germline V gene data show CDR1 as MDHEN and CDR2 as SYDVKM. V was shortened by 6 bases and J by 2 bases, with 14 bases between the two germline ends. The CDR3 sequence is 15 residues long. The CDR3 sequence: CASSPGRVTKNIQYF. CDR3 bases: TGTGCCAGCAGCCCTGGCAGGGTAACCAAAAACATTCAGTACTTC.

This clonotype has ten or more counts. The chain joins TRBV7-2 to TRBJ1-5; tentative D call: TRBD1 (6 bases). V lost 5 bases and J 6 bases, leaving 14 bases between the germline ends. Germline assignment: CDR1 SGHTA and CDR2 FQGNSA. The CDR3 is 14 residues long. This CDR3 is CASSVGGGGQPQHF. The CDR3 region has the DNA TGTGCCAGCAGCGTGGGGGGCGGGGGTCAGCCCCAGCATTTT.

This clonotype was counted only a few times. The chain is built from TRBV6-6 and TRBJ1-4; TRBD1 matches 9 bases. There are 16 residues in the CDR3. J was trimmed by 5 bases and V by 2 bases; bases with no gene match: 6. Germline lookup yields CDR1 MNHNY and CDR2 SVGAGI (reference sequence). The CDR3 DNA reads TGTGCCAGCAGTTACCTACCGACAGGGGGGAATGAAAAACTGTTTTTT. Encoded protein: CASSYLPTGGNEKLFF.

This clonotype was found a few times. The rearrangement links TRBV18 to TRBJ1-6, with a weak D call TRBD1 (5 bases). V shed 4 bases and J shed 7 bases, with 11 bases lying between them. Germline CDR1 KGHSH, CDR2 LQKENI. This CDR3 comprises 14 residues. CDR3 loop: CASSRGGENSPLHF. CDR3 nucleotides: TGTGCCAGCTCACGAGGAGGGGAGAATTCACCCCTCCACTTT.

In this sample, this clonotype turned up a few times. The chain is built from TRBV5-1 and TRBJ2-4; 12 bases line up with TRBD1. This CDR3 is built from 16 residues. The J segment lost 1 base and the V segment lost 7 bases, leaving 6 bases of the junction unmatched. Germline V gene sequence: CDR1 SGHRS, CDR2 YFSETQ. CDR3 region: CASAGQGARAKNIQYF. The DNA of the CDR3 is TGCGCCAGCGCGGGACAGGGGGCGCGGGCCAAAAACATTCAGTACTTC.

The sample holds a few counts of this clonotype. The chain recombines TRBV9 with TRBJ2-1, with a possible D match to TRBD2 (7 bases). The CDR3 is made up of 15 amino acids. Trimming took off 4 bases at V and 4 bases at J, with 15 bases between the two ends. Looked up from germline, CDR1 is SGDLS and CDR2 is YYNGEE. This CDR3 is CASSPEGGAYNEQFF. DNA for the CDR3: TGTGCCAGCAGCCCCGAGGGGGGGGCTTACAATGAGCAGTTCTTC.

Only a few counts were recorded for this clonotype. This chain uses TRBV7-9 with TRBJ1-2; a possible D gene is TRBD1 (6 bases). The CDR3 runs to 15 residues. CDR1 and CDR2 (germline): SEHNR, FQNEAQ (reference sequence). The germline V and J ends were trimmed by 5 bases and 4 bases, with 17 bases remaining between them. This CDR3 is CASSTSGDGGYGYTF. DNA of the CDR3: TGTGCCAGCAGCACATCAGGGGACGGCGGCTATGGCTACACCTTC.

The table lists this clonotype with many counts. The V gene is TRBV7-9, the J gene TRBJ1-4; D unresolved. Per germline, CDR1 SEHNR and CDR2 FQNEAQ (reference sequence). The CDR3 extends over 16 amino acids. V was cut by 1 base and J by 2 bases, with 11 bases left in between. The CDR3 is CASSLEVGGTNEKLFF. CDR3 DNA sequence: TGTGCCAGCAGCTTAGAGGTTGGAGGGACTAATGAAAAACTGTTTTTT.

This clonotype was detected once. The V gene is TRBV19, the J gene TRBJ1-5; TRBD1 agrees at 8 bases. The V gene's germline CDR1 is LNHDA and CDR2 SQIVND (reference sequence). The length of the CDR3 is 16 residues. Losses at the gene ends were 3 bases for V and 7 bases for J; bases not matched to a gene: 11. The CDR3 loop reads CASSIWSRGQGQPQHF. In DNA, the CDR3 is TGTGCCAGTAGTATTTGGAGCAGGGGGCAAGGGCAGCCCCAGCATTTT.